This entry lists 25 T cell receptor beta chains sequenced from one sample in a study of spatial heterogeneity in lung cancer. TCRdb used MiXCR to reprocess the 5' RACE reads, holding one entry per CDR3 protein. The sample holds some 54,000 distinct CDR3 sequences, more than 6.5% seen once. The time point was: blood at routine non-recurrence follow-up after resection. The study sequenced unsorted whole RNA from tumor, nontumor lung or frozen PBMC. The material was PBMCs, obtained at follow-up. The receptors were sampled from a female donor with early-stage non-small cell lung cancer.

This clonotype was detected ten times or more. The genes are TRBV12-3 or TRBV12-4 and TRBJ1-6, with D possibly being TRBD1 (6 bases). Between the trimmed V and J ends, which lost 6 bases and 12 bases, there was a span of 15 bases. The CDR3 totals 13 residues. The CDR3 coding sequence is TGTGCCAGCAGATTGAAGGGGGGGGGACCCCTCCACTTT. It yields the protein CASRLKGGGPLHF.

This clonotype has more than one count but fewer than ten. The chain carries TRBV28 and TRBJ1-5; no clear D. CDR3 size: 11 residues. V lost 7 bases and J lost 4, with 5 bases in between. Germline V CDR1 and CDR2: MDHEN, SYDVKM. CDR3 residues: CASNRNQPQHF. CDR3 nucleotides: TGTGCCAGCAACCGGAATCAGCCCCAGCATTTT.

The rearrangement joins TRBV5-1 to TRBJ1-3; 7 bases agree with TRBD1. This CDR3 region has 15 residues. The germline gives CDR1 SGHRS, CDR2 YFSETQ. J gave up 1 base and V 0 bases, and 1 base lay outside the gene matches. CDR3 protein: CASSLGGQSGNTIYF. In DNA form, the CDR3 reads TGCGCCAGCAGCTTGGGGGGACAGTCTGGAAACACCATATATTTT.

The sample holds many counts of this clonotype. V gene TRBV7-2 combines with J gene TRBJ1-1, with a tentative D call TRBD1 (6 bases). The germline V gene encodes CDR1 SGHTA and CDR2 FQGNSA. The length of the CDR3 is 15 residues. Trimming took 5 bases from V and 1 from J, leaving 14 bases between them. DNA of the CDR3: TGTGCCAGCAGCCCCCACCTGACAGGGAACACTGAAGCTTTCTTT. Its protein is CASSPHLTGNTEAFF.

The CDR3 DNA follows: TGCGCCAGCAGCTCCGAACAGGGGGCCAAGTATGGCTACACCTTC. Its protein is CASSSEQGAKYGYTF. The V and J genes are TRBV5-1 and TRBJ1-2; 9 bases align to TRBD1. J was trimmed by 5 bases and V by 3 bases; bases with no gene match: 8. CDR1 SGHRS and CDR2 YFSETQ come from the germline V gene. This CDR3 has 15 amino acids. Combining the CDR3 with reference TRBV5-1 and TRBJ1-2 gives the whole variable domain KAGVTQTPRYLIKTRGQQVTLSCSPISGHRSVSWYQQTPGQGLQFLFEYFSETQRNKGNFPGRFSGRQFSNSRSEMNVSTLELGDSALYLCASSSEQGAKYGYTFGSGTRLTVV.

The chain combines TRBV5-4 with TRBJ2-7, with D possibly being TRBD1 (6 bases). This CDR3 contains 12 residues. Trimming cost V 4 bases and J 7 bases, with 12 bases left between them. The germline V gene encodes CDR1 SGHNT and CDR2 YYREEE (reference sequence). CDR3 loop: CASSQQGREQYF. In DNA, the CDR3 is TGTGCCAGCAGCCAACAGGGAAGGGAGCAGTACTTC.

This clonotype was seen ten or more times. This chain connects TRBV7-2 to TRBJ1-2; D is ambiguous. CDR1 is SGHTA and CDR2 is FQGNSA in the germline V gene. The CDR3 has 13 amino acids. Trimming pared 1 base from V and 7 bases from J, leaving 10 bases between. The CDR3 sequence: CASSLEAEAGYTF. CDR3 DNA sequence: TGTGCCAGCAGCTTAGAGGCAGAGGCTGGCTACACCTTC.

There are many counts of this clonotype. V and J are TRBV9 and TRBJ2-3; D is possibly TRBD1 or TRBD2 (6 bases each). The CDR3 is 17 amino acids. CDR1 and CDR2 (germline): SGDLS, YYNGEE. Deletions cut 0 bases from V and 0 bases from J, with 14 bases between. The CDR3 DNA reads as TGTGCCAGCAGCGTAGTAGGGGGAGGCACGAGCACAGATACGCAGTATTTT. Translated: CASSVVGGGTSTDTQYF. Combining the CDR3 with reference TRBV9 and TRBJ2-3 gives the whole variable domain DSGVTQTPKHLITATGQRVTLRCSPRSGDLSVYWYQQSLDQGLQFLIQYYNGEERAKGNILERFSAQQFPDLHSELNLSSLELGDSALYFCASSVVGGGTSTDTQYFGPGTRLTVL.

The gene calls are TRBV27 and TRBJ2-1, with D possibly TRBD2 on 6 matching bases. Germline V gives CDR1 MNHEY, CDR2 SMNVEV (reference sequence). Between the trimmed V and J ends, which lost 0 bases and 9 bases, there was a span of 12 bases. This CDR3 spans 14 amino acids. CDR3 loop: CASSLSLRGREQFF. The CDR3 DNA sequence: TGTGCCAGCAGTTTATCCCTGCGGGGACGTGAGCAGTTCTTC.

V gene TRBV5-1 combines with J gene TRBJ2-7, with D tentatively TRBD1 (5 bases). In germline, CDR1 is SGHRS, CDR2 YFSETQ. CDR3 length: 14 amino acids. V lost 4 bases and J 3 bases, leaving 14 bases between the germline ends. The CDR3 bases are TGCGCCAGCAGCGCGGCGCAAAGGGGCTACGAGCAGTACTTC. The encoded protein is CASSAAQRGYEQYF.

This clonotype has ten or more counts. The V gene is TRBV7-2, the J gene TRBJ2-7; the match to TRBD1 covers 10 bases. The CDR3 covers 13 residues. Trimming took 5 bases from V and 4 from J; bases not matched to a gene: 2. The germline gives CDR1 SGHTA, CDR2 FQGNSA. CDR3 protein: CASSRTGGYEQYF. For the CDR3, the DNA is TGTGCCAGCAGCCGGACAGGGGGTTACGAGCAGTACTTC.

The chain links TRBV5-1 to TRBJ2-1, with D perhaps TRBD2 (5 bases). V was cut by 0 bases and J by 12 bases, with 22 bases left in between. This CDR3 comprises 16 residues. The germline gives CDR1 SGHRS, CDR2 YFSETQ. The DNA for the CDR3 is TGCGCCAGCAGCTTGGACGAGTGCCCTCGAGGGAGTGGGCAGTTCTTC. This translates into CASSLDECPRGSGQFF.

The chain links TRBV20-1 to TRBJ1-4, with D unclear. This CDR3 is 13 amino acids long. Germline V CDR1 and CDR2: DFQATT, SNEGSKA (reference sequence). V lost 3 bases and J 8 bases, leaving 13 bases between the germline ends. CDR3 sequence: CSARDPRREKLFF. In DNA, the CDR3 is TGCAGTGCTAGGGACCCCCGTAGGGAAAAACTGTTTTTT.

The gene calls are TRBV3-1 and TRBJ1-2, with D possibly matching TRBD1 (5 bases). This CDR3 contains 15 residues. Deletions cut 0 bases from V and 8 bases from J, with 16 bases between. Germline CDR1 reads LGHDT; CDR2 reads YNNKEL (reference sequence). CDR3 coding DNA: TGTGCCAGCAGCCAAGAATTACGCAGGGTTGACGGCTACACCTTC. Translating gives CASSQELRRVDGYTF.

J is TRBJ1-5 and V is TRBV24-1, with D unresolved. Germline loops: CDR1 KGHDR, CDR2 SFDVKD. V lost 4 bases and J 9 bases, leaving 15 bases between the germline ends. The CDR3 contains 14 residues. The CDR3 nucleotides are TGTGCCACCAGTGACCGATCGACCGTAGTGCCCCAGCATTTT. It translates to CATSDRSTVVPQHF.

This clonotype was found many times. The CDR3 sequence: CSVGQGSGNTIYF. CDR3 DNA sequence: TGCAGCGTTGGACAGGGATCTGGAAACACCATATATTTT. The chain combines TRBV29-1 with TRBJ1-3, with 7 bases matching TRBD1. Germline CDR1 reads SQVTM; CDR2 reads ANQGSEA. V trimming: 4 bases; J trimming: 1 base; junction bases outside the gene matches: 1. The CDR3 is 13 residues long.

Remarks on this clonotype: It may be a read error: a sequence one base away is much more abundant. The chain uses TRBV27 and TRBJ2-7; no reliable D call. In germline, CDR1 is MNHEY, CDR2 SMNVEV (reference sequence). Deletions cut 3 bases from V and 4 bases from J, with 13 bases between. The CDR3 has 14 residues. The CDR3 DNA reads TGTGCCAGCAGTTTTTCGTCGGCGGTTTACGAGCAGTACTTC. Translating it yields CASSFSSAVYEQYF.

This clonotype was counted at least ten times. The V gene is TRBV28, the J gene TRBJ1-1; D might be TRBD1 (6 bases). Germline loops: CDR1 MDHEN, CDR2 SYDVKM. Trimming left V 4 bases short and J 11 bases short, with 17 bases between. The CDR3 contains 13 residues. In nucleotides, the CDR3 is TGTGCCAGCAGTTCGGGACAACCGCACCTCGCTTTCTTT. It is translated as CASSSGQPHLAFF.

This clonotype was detected ten times or more. This chain uses TRBV30 with TRBJ2-5; possibly TRBD1 or TRBD2 for D (5 bases each). V was shortened by 1 base and J by 0 bases, with 6 bases between the two germline ends. This CDR3 spans 13 amino acids. CDR1 and CDR2 from the germline V gene are GTSNPN and SVGIG (reference sequence). The CDR3 spells CAWSGDHQETQYF. The DNA of the CDR3 is TGTGCCTGGAGTGGGGACCACCAAGAGACCCAGTACTTC.

In its sample, this clonotype ranks as medium-sized (0.01 to 0.1%). The chain joins TRBV4-1 to TRBJ2-1; possibly TRBD2 for D (5 bases). Trimming removed 1 base from V and 6 bases from J, with 16 bases in between. This CDR3 region has 16 residues. Germline-derived CDR1 and CDR2 are MGHRA and YSYEKL. Written as DNA, the CDR3 is TGCGCCAGCAGCCAAGTCGGGAAGATTGGGGTCAATGAGCAGTTCTTC. Protein sequence: CASSQVGKIGVNEQFF.

This clonotype appeared a few times. The chain employs TRBV29-1 and TRBJ2-2; 8 bases map to TRBD1. Germline V CDR1 and CDR2: SQVTM, ANQGSEA. The CDR3 is 13 residues long. DNA for the CDR3: TGCAGTGGAGGACAGGGAAACACCGGGGAGCTGTTTTTT. Protein: CSGGQGNTGELFF.

The sample holds a few counts of this clonotype. The rearrangement links TRBV5-1 to TRBJ2-6; D may be TRBD1 (6 bases). V lost 4 bases and J 4 bases, leaving 12 bases between the germline ends. In germline, CDR1 is SGHRS, CDR2 YFSETQ. The CDR3 consists of 15 residues. CDR3 nucleotide sequence: TGCGCCAGCAGCCTACAGGGATCCGGGGCCAACGTCCTGACTTTC. Translating gives CASSLQGSGANVLTF.

This rearrangement joins TRBV30 to TRBJ2-5; D not certain. With 5 bases removed from V and 0 bases from J, the gap between germline ends came to 10 bases. Germline V gives CDR1 GTSNPN, CDR2 SVGIG (reference sequence). This CDR3 has 13 residues. The CDR3 protein is CAWELGHQETQYF. CDR3 nucleotides: TGTGCCTGGGAATTGGGCCACCAAGAGACCCAGTACTTC.

The chain carries TRBV19 and TRBJ1-1; D gene uncertain. The germline V gene encodes CDR1 LNHDA and CDR2 SQIVND (reference sequence). V was cut by 1 base and J by 4 bases, with 13 bases left in between. The CDR3 totals 15 residues. The CDR3 DNA is TGTGCCAGTAGTATAGTTCCGGGCCCCGCCACTGAAGCTTTCTTT. Translating gives CASSIVPGPATEAFF.

This clonotype was counted ten times or more. This chain links TRBV5-1 with TRBJ2-5; D assignment may be TRBD1 or TRBD2 (5 bases each). V was pared by 0 bases and J by 1 base, with 7 bases between. The CDR3 runs 14 residues. Looked up from germline, CDR1 is SGHRS and CDR2 is YFSETQ. The CDR3: CASSLAGTQETQYF. The CDR3 nucleotides are TGCGCCAGCAGCTTGGCCGGGACCCAAGAGACCCAGTACTTC. Variable domain in full (rest from reference TRBV5-1 and TRBJ2-5): KAGVTQTPRYLIKTRGQQVTLSCSPISGHRSVSWYQQTPGQGLQFLFEYFSETQRNKGNFPGRFSGRQFSNSRSEMNVSTLELGDSALYLCASSLAGTQETQYFGPGTRLLVL.